The present T cell receptor beta chain was sequenced within a study of shared clonotypes between healthy human individuals. V shed 5 bases, J shed 4 bases, and the junction held 6 bases outside the gene matches. The CDR3 is made up of 14 amino acids. Germline values: CDR1 MNHEY, CDR2 SMNVEV (reference sequence). Some clones are missing from TCRdb's copy, which holds only in-frame ones; the method was immunoSEQ multiplex PCR. The sample consists of roughly 700,000 clones, approximately 79% of them appearing once. The sequenced sample consisted of memory CD4+ T cells sorted from blood. Stated subset: CD45RA-negative fraction. The V gene is TRBV27, the J gene TRBJ2-3; 7 bases agree with TRBD2. This TCR was recovered from a woman under 40 in good health. As DNA, the CDR3 is TGTGCCAGCAGTCCCCGCGCGGGAGCAGATACGCAGTATTTT. This sequence encodes CASSPRAGADTQYF.